This T cell receptor (beta chain) originates from a study of a mutant IDH1 vaccine in newly diagnosed glioma. Study overall: The first vaccination came 4-6 weeks after radiotherapy alone, or with temozolomide cycles. V12 occurred at week 35 and V13 at week 47. Study outcomes and limitations: It was just under 95% of patients that developed vaccine-induced immune responses.

Repertoires were generated with immunoSEQ multiplex PCR, while TCRdb's copy carries only in-frame clones and drops some. Among around 50,000 clones listed, 65% to 80% were seen once. As for time point: week 35, safety follow-up. Each dose of the vaccine consisted of 300 ug of mutant IDH1 20-mer peptide, with topical imiquimod. The vaccination schedule gave patients eight doses in weeks 1, 3, 5, 7, 11, 15, 19 and 23. V was clipped by 5 bases and J by 7 bases; unmatched bases: 9. The CDR3 is 14 residues long. CDR1 and CDR2 (germline): GTSNPN, SVGIG (reference sequence). A word on this clone: Its target is unknown.

The TCR originated in a man in his forties with glioma. Source: PBMCs, taken from a glioma patient whose treatment included an IDH1 peptide vaccine. The gene calls are TRBV30 and TRBJ2-5; 11 nucleotides align to TRBD2. This CDR3 reads CAWDGTSGGVTQYF. CDR3 DNA sequence: TGTGCCTGGGATGGTACTAGCGGGGGAGTGACCCAGTACTTC.